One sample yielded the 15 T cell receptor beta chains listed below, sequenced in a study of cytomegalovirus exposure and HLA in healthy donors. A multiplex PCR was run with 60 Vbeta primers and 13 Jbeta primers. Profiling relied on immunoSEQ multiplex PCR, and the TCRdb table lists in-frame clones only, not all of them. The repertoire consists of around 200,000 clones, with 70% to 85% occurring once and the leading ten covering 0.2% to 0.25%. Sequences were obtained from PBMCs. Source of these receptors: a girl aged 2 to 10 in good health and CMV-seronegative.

The CDR3 nucleotides are TGTGCCAGCAGTTACTATCGACAGGGGGCACGAGGCTACACCTTC. Protein product: CASSYYRQGARGYTF. The V call is TRBV6-5, the J call TRBJ1-2; 10 bases match TRBD1. The CDR3 spans 15 residues. The J segment lost 8 bases and the V segment lost 1 base, leaving 7 bases of the junction unmatched. Germline CDR1 and CDR2: MNHEY and SVGAGI.

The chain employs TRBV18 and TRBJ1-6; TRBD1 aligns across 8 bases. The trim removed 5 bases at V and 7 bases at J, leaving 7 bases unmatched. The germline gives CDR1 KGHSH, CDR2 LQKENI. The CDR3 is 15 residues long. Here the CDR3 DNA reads TGTGCCAGCTCAGATGTTACAGGGGGAAATTCACCCCTCCACTTT. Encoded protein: CASSDVTGGNSPLHF. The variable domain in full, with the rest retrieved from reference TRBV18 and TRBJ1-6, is NAGVMQNPRHLVRRRGQEARLRCSPMKGHSHVYWYRQLPEEGLKFMVYLQKENIIDESGMPKERFSAEFPKEGPSILRIQQVVRGDSAAYFCASSDVTGGNSPLHFGNGTRLTVT.

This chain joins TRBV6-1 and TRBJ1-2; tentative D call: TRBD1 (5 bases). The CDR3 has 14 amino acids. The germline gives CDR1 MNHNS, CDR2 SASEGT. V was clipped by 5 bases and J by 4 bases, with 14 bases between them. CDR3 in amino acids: CASSTRQPLYGYTF. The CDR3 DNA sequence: TGTGCCAGCAGTACCAGACAGCCCCTCTATGGCTACACCTTC.

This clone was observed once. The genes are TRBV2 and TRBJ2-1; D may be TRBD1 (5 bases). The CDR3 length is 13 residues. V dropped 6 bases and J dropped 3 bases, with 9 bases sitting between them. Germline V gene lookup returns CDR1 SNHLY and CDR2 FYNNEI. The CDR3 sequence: CASRPRDYNEQFF. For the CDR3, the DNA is TGTGCCAGCAGACCCAGGGACTACAATGAGCAGTTCTTC.

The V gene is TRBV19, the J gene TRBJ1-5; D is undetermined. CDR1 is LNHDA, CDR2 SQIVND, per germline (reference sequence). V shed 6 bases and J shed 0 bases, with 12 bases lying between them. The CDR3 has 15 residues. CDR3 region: CASRASSYSNQPQHF. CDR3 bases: TGTGCCAGTAGAGCTTCGAGTTATAGCAATCAGCCCCAGCATTTT.

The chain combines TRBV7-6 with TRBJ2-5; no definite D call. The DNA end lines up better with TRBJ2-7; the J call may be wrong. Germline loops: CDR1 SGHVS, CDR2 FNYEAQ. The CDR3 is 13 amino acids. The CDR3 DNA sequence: TGTGCCAGCAGCTTACAACGGATAAGCGAGCAGTACTTC. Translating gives CASSLQRISEQYF.

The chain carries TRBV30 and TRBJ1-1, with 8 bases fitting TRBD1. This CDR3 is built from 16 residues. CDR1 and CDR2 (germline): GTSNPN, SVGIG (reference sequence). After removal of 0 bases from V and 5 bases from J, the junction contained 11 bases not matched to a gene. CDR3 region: CAWSVGQGAPRTEAFF. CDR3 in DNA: TGTGCCTGGAGTGTAGGGCAGGGGGCACCTAGGACTGAAGCTTTCTTT.

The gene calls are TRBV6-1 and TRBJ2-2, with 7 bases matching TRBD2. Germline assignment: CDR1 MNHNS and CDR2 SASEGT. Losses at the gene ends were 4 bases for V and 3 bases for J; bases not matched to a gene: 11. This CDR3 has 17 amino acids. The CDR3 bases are TGTGCCAGCAGTGGCCGACTAGCAGGTGGAGACACCGGGGAGCTGTTTTTT. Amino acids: CASSGRLAGGDTGELFF.

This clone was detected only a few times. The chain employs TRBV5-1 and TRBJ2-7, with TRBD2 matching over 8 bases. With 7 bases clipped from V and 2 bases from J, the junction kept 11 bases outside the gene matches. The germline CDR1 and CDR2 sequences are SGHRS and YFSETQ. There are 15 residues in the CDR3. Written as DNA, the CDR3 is TGCGCCAGCGGCTCGGGAGCGGGAGTTACCTACGAGCAGTACTTC. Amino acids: CASGSGAGVTYEQYF.

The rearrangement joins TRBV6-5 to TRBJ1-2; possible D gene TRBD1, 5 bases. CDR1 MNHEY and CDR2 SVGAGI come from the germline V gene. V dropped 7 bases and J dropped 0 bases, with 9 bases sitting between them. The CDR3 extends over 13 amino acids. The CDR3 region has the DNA TGTGCCAGCACGGCAGGGCCTAACTATGGCTACACCTTC. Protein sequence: CASTAGPNYGYTF.

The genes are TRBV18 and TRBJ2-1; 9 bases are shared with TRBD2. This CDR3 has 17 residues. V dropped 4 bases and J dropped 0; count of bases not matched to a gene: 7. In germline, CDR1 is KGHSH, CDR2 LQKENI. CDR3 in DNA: TGTGCCAGCTCACTCCAGCTAGCGGGGAGCTCCTACAATGAGCAGTTCTTC. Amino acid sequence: CASSLQLAGSSYNEQFF.

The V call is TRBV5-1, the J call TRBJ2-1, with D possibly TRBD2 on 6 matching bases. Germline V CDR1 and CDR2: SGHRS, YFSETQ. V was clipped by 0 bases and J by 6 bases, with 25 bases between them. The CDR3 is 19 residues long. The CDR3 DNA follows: TGCGCCAGCAGCTTGGGGCCCTTAGTAGCGGACCTTGGGGGCAATGAGCAGTTCTTC. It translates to CASSLGPLVADLGGNEQFF.

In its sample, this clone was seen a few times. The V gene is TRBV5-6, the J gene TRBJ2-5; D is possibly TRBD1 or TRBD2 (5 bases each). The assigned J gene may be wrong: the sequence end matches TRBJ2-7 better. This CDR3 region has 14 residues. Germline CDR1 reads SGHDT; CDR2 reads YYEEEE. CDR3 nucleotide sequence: TGTGCCAGCAGCTTTCTTGGGGGCTCCTACGAGCAGTACTTC. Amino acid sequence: CASSFLGGSYEQYF.

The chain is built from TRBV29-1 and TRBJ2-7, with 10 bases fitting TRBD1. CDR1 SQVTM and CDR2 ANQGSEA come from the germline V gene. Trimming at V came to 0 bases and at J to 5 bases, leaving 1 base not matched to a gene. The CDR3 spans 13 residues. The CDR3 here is CSVEEGTGDEQYF. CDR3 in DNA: TGCAGCGTTGAAGAAGGGACAGGGGACGAGCAGTACTTC.

CDR3 coding DNA: TGTGCCAGCAGCTCCGATGGCCCCTCCTACAATGAGCAGTTCTTC. Translation gives CASSSDGPSYNEQFF. The V and J genes are TRBV7-9 and TRBJ2-1; no firm D call. CDR3 length equals 15 residues. From germline, CDR1 is SEHNR and CDR2 FQNEAQ (reference sequence). Trimming removed 4 bases at V and 0 bases at J, with 10 bases between.